Below are 4 T cell receptor beta chains sequenced from a single sample in a study of cytomegalovirus exposure and HLA in healthy donors. A multiplex PCR was run with 60 Vbeta primers and 13 Jbeta primers. The repertoire was sequenced with immunoSEQ multiplex PCR; TCRdb's copy has only in-frame clones and lacks some. The sample totals about 82,000 clones. Material: PBMCs. All receptors come from a woman younger than 45 in good health and CMV-seronegative.

The V and J genes are TRBV5-1 and TRBJ2-2; D is uncertain. The germline V gene encodes CDR1 SGHRS and CDR2 YFSETQ. The CDR3 is 14 amino acids. V was trimmed by 2 bases and J by 7 bases, leaving 12 bases between them. CDR3 loop: CASSFKPPNGELFF. The CDR3 nucleotides read TGCGCCAGCAGCTTCAAGCCGCCCAACGGGGAGCTGTTTTTT.

The chain combines TRBV4-1 with TRBJ2-7; tentatively, D is TRBD1 (6 bases). Germline values: CDR1 MGHRA, CDR2 YSYEKL. The CDR3 has 16 residues. The V and J ends lost 4 bases and 7 bases respectively, with 23 bases between them. The CDR3 nucleotides are TGCGCCAGCAGCCCTTACACGACAGGTGCCAGGAAGGAGCAGTACTTC. Translating gives CASSPYTTGARKEQYF.

The genes are TRBV4-1 and TRBJ1-1; D unclear. The germline V gene has CDR1 MGHRA and CDR2 YSYEKL. The CDR3 runs 13 residues. Trimming shortened V by 3 bases and J by 5 bases, and 10 bases separated the two germline ends. DNA for the CDR3: TGCGCCAGCAGCCACCAAGTGAGGACTGAAGCTTTCTTT. Protein product: CASSHQVRTEAFF.

Regarding this clone: This sample also contains other DNA sequences that code for the same CDR3. The V gene is TRBV20-1, the J gene TRBJ2-3; possibly TRBD2 for D (5 bases). The V and J ends lost 1 base and 6 bases respectively, with 5 bases between them. The CDR3 is 11 amino acids. Germline V gives CDR1 DFQATT, CDR2 SNEGSKA (reference sequence). In DNA, the CDR3 is TGCAGTGCTAGAGGAGGGGATACGCAGTATTTT. Residues: CSARGGDTQYF.